The next 29 T cell receptor beta chains were all read from a single sample in a study of cytomegalovirus exposure and HLA in healthy donors (dated by TCRdb to the late 2010s). Libraries were prepared through the immunoSEQ multiplex PCR assay. For the multiplex PCR, a mixture combining 60 forward primers for TCR Vbeta segments and 13 reverse primers for TCR Jbeta segments was used. TCRdb re-hosts the immuneACCESS table, in-frame sequences only. Its copies lack some clones; in the studies checked, an unresolved V gene accounts for under half of them, and the cause for the rest is not known. The sample yields about 260,000 clones; roughly 86% were counted once. The top ten hold 1.5% to 2.5% of the sample. The material sequenced was PBMCs. The receptors were gathered from a woman between 40 and 50 years old in good health and CMV-seropositive.

V is TRBV6-5 and J is TRBJ2-3, with D maybe TRBD2 (5 bases). Trimming took off 2 bases at V and 0 bases at J, with 9 bases between the two ends. CDR3 length: 15 residues. Germline V gene lookup returns CDR1 MNHEY and CDR2 SVGAGI. For the CDR3, the DNA is TGTGCCAGCAGTTACCTGCGGGCCAGCACAGATACGCAGTATTTT. This encodes CASSYLRASTDTQYF.

This chain connects TRBV6-5 to TRBJ2-5; TRBD1 matches at 9 bases. The germline V gene has CDR1 MNHEY and CDR2 SVGAGI. The trim removed 2 bases at V and 1 base at J, leaving 2 bases unmatched. The CDR3 spans 15 residues. The CDR3 region is CASSYRDRVQETQYF. CDR3 DNA sequence: TGTGCCAGCAGTTACCGGGACAGGGTCCAAGAGACCCAGTACTTC.

The rearrangement joins TRBV18 to TRBJ1-5; TRBD1 is a possible D gene (6 bases). Germline values: CDR1 KGHSH, CDR2 LQKENI. V was cut by 2 bases and J by 0 bases, with 14 bases left in between. This CDR3 has 17 residues. The CDR3: CASSPITGRGSNQPQHF. The CDR3 DNA follows: TGTGCCAGCTCACCAATTACAGGGCGAGGTAGCAATCAGCCCCAGCATTTT.

Only one count was recorded for this clone. The chain couples TRBV5-5 to TRBJ1-3, with TRBD1 identical over 10 bases. Unmatched junction bases numbered 10, after V lost 4 bases and J lost 0 bases. Germline V gives CDR1 SGHKS, CDR2 YYEKEE (reference sequence). The CDR3 length is 18 residues. The CDR3 spells CASSRDAGTGDSGNTIYF. As DNA, the CDR3 is TGTGCCAGCAGCCGGGATGCCGGGACAGGGGACTCTGGAAACACCATATATTTT.

The rearrangement joins TRBV6-4 to TRBJ2-1; a weak D match, TRBD1 (6 bases). This CDR3 has 14 amino acids. Per germline, CDR1 MRHNA and CDR2 SNTAGT. Deletions cut 6 bases from V and 4 bases from J, with 13 bases between. The CDR3 is CASRLRGPYNEQFF. The CDR3 nucleotides are TGTGCCAGCAGGCTCAGGGGACCTTACAATGAGCAGTTCTTC.

The chain carries TRBV18 and TRBJ1-5; a weak D match, TRBD1 (6 bases). CDR3 size: 14 residues. Germline lookup yields CDR1 KGHSH and CDR2 LQKENI. Trimming removed 4 bases from V and 2 bases from J, with 9 bases in between. The CDR3, as DNA: TGTGCCAGCTCACAGGGGGTTGGCAATCAGCCCCAGCATTTT. Its protein product is CASSQGVGNQPQHF.

This clone was seen a few times. The rearrangement links TRBV7-9 to TRBJ2-2, with 7 nucleotides matching TRBD2. Trimming at V came to 4 bases and at J to 3 bases, leaving 8 bases not matched to a gene. The CDR3 has 16 amino acids. CDR1 is SEHNR and CDR2 is FQNEAQ in the germline V gene (reference sequence). This CDR3 reads CASSSLSGLHTGELFF. CDR3 nucleotide sequence: TGTGCCAGCAGCTCGCTCTCGGGACTACACACCGGGGAGCTGTTTTTT.

The chain uses TRBV7-2 and TRBJ2-2; TRBD2 is a possible D gene (7 bases). Per the germline V gene, CDR1 is SGHTA and CDR2 is FQGNSA. Trimming stripped 5 bases from V and 5 bases from J, with 12 bases between. The CDR3 consists of 14 residues. The CDR3 spells CASSREGGTGELFF. CDR3 nucleotides: TGTGCCAGCAGCCGCGAGGGGGGGACCGGGGAGCTGTTTTTT. The complete variable domain, with remaining parts taken from reference TRBV7-2 and TRBJ2-2, reads GAGVSQSPSNKVTEKGKDVELRCDPISGHTALYWYRQSLGQGLEFLIYFQGNSAPDKSGLPSDRFSAERTGGSVSTLTIQRTQQEDSAVYLCASSREGGTGELFFGEGSRLTVL.

The V call is TRBV7-9, the J call TRBJ2-7; D may be TRBD1 (6 bases). Germline assignment: CDR1 SEHNR and CDR2 FQNEAQ (reference sequence). This CDR3 is built from 11 residues. Trimming left V 6 bases short and J 5 bases short, with 8 bases between. CDR3 in DNA: TGTGCCAGCAGGTCAGGGGACGAGCAGTACTTC. Translating it yields CASRSGDEQYF. The variable domain in full, with the rest retrieved from reference TRBV7-9 and TRBJ2-7, is DTGVSQNPRHKITKRGQNVTFRCDPISEHNRLYWYRQTLGQGPEFLTYFQNEAQLEKSRLLSDRFSAERPKGSFSTLEIQRTEQGDSAMYLCASRSGDEQYFGPGTRLTVT.

This chain uses TRBV2 with TRBJ2-4; D perhaps matches TRBD2 (5 bases). The CDR3 is made up of 13 amino acids. Trimming left V 6 bases short and J 8 bases short, with 14 bases between. The germline V gene has CDR1 SNHLY and CDR2 FYNNEI. The CDR3 DNA follows: TGTGCCAGCAGACTTCCTGCGAGGGACATTCAGTACTTC. Translation gives CASRLPARDIQYF.

The chain links TRBV7-8 to TRBJ2-1, with 7 bases aligning to TRBD1. Germline CDR1 reads SGHVS; CDR2 reads FQNEAQ. V trimming: 5 bases; J trimming: 2 bases; junction bases outside the gene matches: 6. The length of the CDR3 is 15 residues. CDR3 amino acids: CASSLGDSPYNEQFF. DNA for the CDR3: TGTGCCAGCAGCCTTGGGGACAGCCCCTACAATGAGCAGTTCTTC.

Comments on this clone: The sample contains more than one DNA sequence encoding this CDR3. The rearrangement uses TRBV29-1 and TRBJ2-7; 8 bases are shared with TRBD1. Trimming took 7 bases from V and 0 from J; bases not matched to a gene: 5. Looked up from germline, CDR1 is SQVTM and CDR2 is ANQGSEA. CDR3 length: 13 residues. DNA for the CDR3: TGCAGCGCCCGGACAGGGAGCTCCTACGAGCAGTACTTC. This codes for CSARTGSSYEQYF.

The V gene is TRBV6-6, the J gene TRBJ2-1; TRBD1 matches at 7 bases. The length of the CDR3 is 15 residues. V lost 4 bases and J lost 0; bases outside the gene matches: 3. Germline V gene data show CDR1 as MNHNY and CDR2 as SVGAGI (reference sequence). In DNA, the CDR3 is TGTGCCAGCAGTTCGGGACAGTACTCCTACAATGAGCAGTTCTTC. Amino acid sequence: CASSSGQYSYNEQFF.

Written as DNA, the CDR3 is TGTGCCAGCAGCCCGGACAAGAACACTGAAGCTTTCTTT. It specifies CASSPDKNTEAFF. The chain recombines TRBV7-2 with TRBJ1-1; possible D gene TRBD1, 5 bases. CDR1 is SGHTA and CDR2 is FQGNSA in the germline V gene. The CDR3 runs 13 residues. V lost 5 bases and J lost 1, with 8 bases in between.

The chain uses TRBV25-1 and TRBJ1-2; D gene unclear. The CDR3 is 14 amino acids. Deletions cut 1 base from V and 3 bases from J, with 9 bases between. Germline V CDR1 and CDR2: MGHDK, SYGVNS. The CDR3 nucleotides read TGTGCCAGCAGTGAATGGGTGGGAGACTATGGCTACACCTTC. Amino acids: CASSEWVGDYGYTF.

This sequence joins TRBV28 and TRBJ1-3; D is possibly TRBD1 (5 bases). The V gene's germline CDR1 is MDHEN and CDR2 SYDVKM. Trimming shortened V by 5 bases and J by 4 bases, and 9 bases separated the two germline ends. The CDR3 totals 13 residues. The CDR3 protein is CASSTTAGNTIYF. CDR3 DNA sequence: TGTGCCAGCAGTACGACAGCGGGAAACACCATATATTTT.

CDR3 coding DNA: TGTGCCAGCAGTTTTGCTAGCGGGAGCTCCTACAATGAGCAGTTCTTC. The encoded protein is CASSFASGSSYNEQFF. The chain is built from TRBV27 and TRBJ2-1, with 10 bases matching TRBD2. J gave up 0 bases and V 3 bases, and 2 bases lay outside the gene matches. CDR3 length: 16 amino acids. CDR1 is MNHEY and CDR2 is SMNVEV in the germline V gene (reference sequence).

This clone was seen only a few times. CDR3: CASSRQGKDEQYF. The CDR3 DNA sequence: TGTGCCAGCAGCCGACAGGGGAAGGACGAGCAGTACTTC. The V and J genes are TRBV6-5 and TRBJ2-7; 8 bases match TRBD1. There are 13 residues in the CDR3. Germline V CDR1 and CDR2: MNHEY, SVGAGI. The ends lost 6 bases at V and 5 bases at J; junction bases unmatched: 6.

V usage is TRBV4-3 and J usage is TRBJ2-5; the match to TRBD2 covers 7 bases. The germline gives CDR1 LGHNA, CDR2 YSLEER. V shed 8 bases and J 4 bases; nucleotides not matched to a gene: 10. The CDR3 length is 14 residues. CDR3 residues: CASGSGREAETQYF. The DNA of the CDR3 is TGCGCCAGCGGAAGTGGGAGGGAGGCAGAGACCCAGTACTTC.

The CDR3 is CASSLAGSYGYTF. The CDR3 DNA is TGTGCCAGCAGCTTAGCCGGGAGCTATGGCTACACCTTC. The chain joins TRBV11-2 to TRBJ1-2; the D is unclear. The CDR3 is made up of 13 amino acids. Germline CDR1 SGHAT, CDR2 FQNNGV. Trimming removed 1 base at V and 4 bases at J, with 7 bases between.

In its sample, this clone was seen a few times. The rearrangement uses TRBV29-1 and TRBJ2-5; 11 bases agree with TRBD1. The CDR3 runs 12 residues. Germline lookup yields CDR1 SQVTM and CDR2 ANQGSEA. V was clipped by 6 bases and J by 6 bases; unmatched bases: 3. The CDR3 coding sequence is TGCAGCGTGGGGACAGGGGGAAAGACCCAGTACTTC. Its translation: CSVGTGGKTQYF.

This chain joins TRBV29-1 and TRBJ1-2; D unresolved. CDR1 is SQVTM and CDR2 is ANQGSEA in the germline V gene. The V end lost 4 bases, the J end lost 5 bases, and 8 bases lay between the germline ends. This CDR3 contains 11 residues. CDR3 bases: TGCAGCGTTGGGTCGGAGTATGGCTACACCTTC. Translation gives CSVGSEYGYTF. Using reference TRBV29-1 and TRBJ1-2 for the parts outside the CDR3, the full variable domain is SAVISQKPSRDICQRGTSLTIQCQVDSQVTMMFWYRQQPGQSLTLIATANQGSEATYESGFVIDKFPISRPNLTFSTLTVSNMSPEDSSIYLCSVGSEYGYTFGSGTRLTVV.

This clone appeared a single time. This sequence joins TRBV7-9 and TRBJ2-1, with 8 bases matching TRBD2. The V and J ends lost 2 bases and 3 bases, in that order; junction bases with no gene match: 3. This CDR3 comprises 15 residues. Germline V gene lookup returns CDR1 SEHNR and CDR2 FQNEAQ (reference sequence). CDR3 amino acids: CASSLSLAVYNEQFF. CDR3 nucleotides: TGTGCCAGCAGCTTATCACTAGCGGTCTACAATGAGCAGTTCTTC.

The chain is built from TRBV19 and TRBJ2-2; 12 bases agree with TRBD2. V was pared by 10 bases and J by 3 bases, with 6 bases of the junction left unmatched. Germline lookup yields CDR1 LNHDA and CDR2 SQIVND (reference sequence). This CDR3 region has 15 residues. CDR3 sequence: CATLAGGPHTGELFF. CDR3 bases: TGTGCCACCCTAGCGGGAGGGCCCCACACCGGGGAGCTGTTTTTT. Variable domain in full (rest from reference TRBV19 and TRBJ2-2): DGGITQSPKYLFRKEGQNVTLSCEQNLNHDAMYWYRQDPGQGLRLIYYSQIVNDFQKGDIAEGYSVSREKKESFPLTVTSAQKNPTAFYLCATLAGGPHTGELFFGEGSRLTVL.

In the case of this clone: The junction does not match germline at one end; this may be a read error. The chain uses TRBV27 and TRBJ2-7, with 12 bases lining up with TRBD2. The CDR3 is made up of 15 amino acids. Germline V gives CDR1 MNHEY, CDR2 SMNVEV (reference sequence). CDR3 nucleotides: TGTGCCAGCAGTATATCGACTAGCGGGAGAGCGGAGCAGTACTTC. It specifies CASSISTSGRAEQYF.

The chain recombines TRBV7-3 with TRBJ2-1; 7 nucleotides line up with TRBD2. Germline CDR1 reads SGHTA; CDR2 reads FQGTGA. This CDR3 is 19 amino acids long. The ends lost 1 base at V and 1 base at J; junction bases unmatched: 13. In DNA, the CDR3 is TGTGCCAGCAGCTTAATGGGCGGGAGTACGTTTCTTTCCTACAATGAGCAGTTCTTC. This gives the protein CASSLMGGSTFLSYNEQFF. Together with reference TRBV7-3 and TRBJ2-1, the CDR3 gives the full variable domain: GAGVSQTPSNKVTEKGKYVELRCDPISGHTALYWYRQSLGQGPEFLIYFQGTGAADDSGLPNDRFFAVRPEGSVSTLKIQRTERGDSAVYLCASSLMGGSTFLSYNEQFFGPGTRLTVL.

The genes are TRBV6-5 and TRBJ1-6; D remains unclear. CDR3 length: 15 amino acids. The V and J ends lost 2 bases and 7 bases respectively, with 12 bases between them. Germline CDR1 is MNHEY and CDR2 is SVGAGI. CDR3 sequence (DNA): TGTGCCAGCAGTTACGGGTCAGGAGGCAATTCACCCCTCCACTTT. Residues: CASSYGSGGNSPLHF.

Points on this clone: An end of the junction does not agree with germline; a read error may underlie this. The CDR3 nucleotides are TGTTCCAGCAGCTTTGTATTGACAGGGGGCCCAGACACCTATGGCTACACCTTC. Translated, it gives CSSSFVLTGGPDTYGYTF. This chain links TRBV7-9 with TRBJ1-2; TRBD1 matches at 10 bases. CDR3 size: 18 residues. Germline lookup yields CDR1 SEHNR and CDR2 FQNEAQ (reference sequence).

The rearrangement links TRBV14 to TRBJ2-7; 7 positions agree with TRBD1. From germline, CDR1 is SGHDN and CDR2 FVKESK. Trimming cost V 4 bases and J 5 bases; bases outside gene matches: 5. The CDR3 is 13 amino acids. CDR3 loop: CASSRGGRDEQYF. The DNA for the CDR3 is TGTGCCAGCAGCCGAGGGGGCAGGGACGAGCAGTACTTC.